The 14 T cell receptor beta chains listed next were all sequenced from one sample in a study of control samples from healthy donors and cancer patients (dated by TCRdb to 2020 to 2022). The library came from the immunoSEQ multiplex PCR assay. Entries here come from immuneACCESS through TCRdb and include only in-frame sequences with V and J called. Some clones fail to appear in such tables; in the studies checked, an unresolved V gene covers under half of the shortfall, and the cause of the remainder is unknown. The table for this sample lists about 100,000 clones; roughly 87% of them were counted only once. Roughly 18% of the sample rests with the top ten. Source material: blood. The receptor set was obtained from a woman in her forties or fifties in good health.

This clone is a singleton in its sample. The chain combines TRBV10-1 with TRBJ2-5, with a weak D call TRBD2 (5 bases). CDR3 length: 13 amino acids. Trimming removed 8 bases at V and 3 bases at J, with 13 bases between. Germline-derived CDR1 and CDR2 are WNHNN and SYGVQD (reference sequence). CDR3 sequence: CASSPPREETQYF. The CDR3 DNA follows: TGCGCCAGCTCTCCTCCGAGGGAAGAGACCCAGTACTTC.

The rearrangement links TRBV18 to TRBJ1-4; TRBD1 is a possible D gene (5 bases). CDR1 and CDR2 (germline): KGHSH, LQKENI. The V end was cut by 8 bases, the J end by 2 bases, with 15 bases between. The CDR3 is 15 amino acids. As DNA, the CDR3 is TGTGCCAGCCCCAGGGATATAGGCACTAATGAAAAACTGTTTTTT. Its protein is CASPRDIGTNEKLFF.

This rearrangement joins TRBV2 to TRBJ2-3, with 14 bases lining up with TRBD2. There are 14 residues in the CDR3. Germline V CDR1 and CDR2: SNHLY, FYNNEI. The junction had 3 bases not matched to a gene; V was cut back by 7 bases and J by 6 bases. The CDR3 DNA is TGTGCCAGCAACCGACTAGCGGGAGGGGATACGCAGTATTTT. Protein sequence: CASNRLAGGDTQYF.

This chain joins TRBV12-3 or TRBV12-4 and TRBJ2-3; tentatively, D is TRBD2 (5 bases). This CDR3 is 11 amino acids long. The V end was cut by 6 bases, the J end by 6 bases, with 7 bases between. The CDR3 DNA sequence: TGTGCCAGCAGGGTAGCGGATACGCAGTATTTT. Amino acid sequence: CASRVADTQYF.

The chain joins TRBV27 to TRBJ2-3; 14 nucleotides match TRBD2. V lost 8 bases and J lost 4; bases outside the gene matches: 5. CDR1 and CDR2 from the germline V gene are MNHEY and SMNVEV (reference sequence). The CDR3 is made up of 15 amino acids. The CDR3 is CASLGTSGRPDTQYF. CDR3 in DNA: TGTGCCAGCCTTGGGACTAGCGGGAGACCAGATACGCAGTATTTT.

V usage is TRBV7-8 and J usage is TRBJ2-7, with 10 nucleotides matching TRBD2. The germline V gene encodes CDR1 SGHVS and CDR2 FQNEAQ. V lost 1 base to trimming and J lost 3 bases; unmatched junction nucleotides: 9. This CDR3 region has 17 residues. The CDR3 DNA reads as TGTGCCAGCAGCTTAGTGGTAACTAGCGGGGATTTCTACGAGCAGTACGTC. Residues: CASSLVVTSGDFYEQYV.

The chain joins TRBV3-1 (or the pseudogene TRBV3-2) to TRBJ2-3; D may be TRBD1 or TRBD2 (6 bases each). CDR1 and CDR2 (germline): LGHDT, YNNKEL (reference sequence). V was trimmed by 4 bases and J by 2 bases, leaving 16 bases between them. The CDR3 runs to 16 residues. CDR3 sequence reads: CASSLRRGVTTDTQYF. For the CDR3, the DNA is TGTGCCAGCAGCCTCCGAAGGGGGGTAACCACAGATACGCAGTATTTT.

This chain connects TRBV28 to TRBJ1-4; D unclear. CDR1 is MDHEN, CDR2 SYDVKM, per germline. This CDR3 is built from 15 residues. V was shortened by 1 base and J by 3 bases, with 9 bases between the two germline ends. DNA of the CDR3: TGTGCCAGCAGTTTATTCACAAGCCCTAATGAAAAACTGTTTTTT. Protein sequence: CASSLFTSPNEKLFF.

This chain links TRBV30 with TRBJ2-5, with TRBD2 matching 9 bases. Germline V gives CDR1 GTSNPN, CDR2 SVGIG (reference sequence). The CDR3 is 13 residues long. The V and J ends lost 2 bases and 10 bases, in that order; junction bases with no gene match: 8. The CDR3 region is CAWSSSGVLFQYF. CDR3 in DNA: TGTGCCTGGAGTTCTAGCGGGGTATTATTCCAGTACTTC. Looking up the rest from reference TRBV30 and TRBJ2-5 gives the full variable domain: SQTIHQWPATLVQPVGSPLSLECTVEGTSNPNLYWYRQAAGRGLQLLFYSVGIGQISSEVPQNLSASRPQDRQFILSSKKLLLSDSGFYLCAWSSSGVLFQYFGPGTRLLVL.

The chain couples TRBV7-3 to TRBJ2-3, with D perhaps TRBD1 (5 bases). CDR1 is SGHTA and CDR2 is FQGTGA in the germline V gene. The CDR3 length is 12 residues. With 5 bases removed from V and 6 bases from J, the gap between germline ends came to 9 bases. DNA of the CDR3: TGTGCCAGCAGCCGGACATCCGATACGCAGTATTTT. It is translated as CASSRTSDTQYF.

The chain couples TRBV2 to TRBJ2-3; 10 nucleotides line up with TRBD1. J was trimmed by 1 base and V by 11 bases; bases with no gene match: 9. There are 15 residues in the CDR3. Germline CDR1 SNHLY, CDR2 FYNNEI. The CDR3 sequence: CAAEGTGAGTDTQYF. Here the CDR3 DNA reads TGTGCCGCGGAGGGGACAGGGGCGGGCACAGATACGCAGTATTTT.

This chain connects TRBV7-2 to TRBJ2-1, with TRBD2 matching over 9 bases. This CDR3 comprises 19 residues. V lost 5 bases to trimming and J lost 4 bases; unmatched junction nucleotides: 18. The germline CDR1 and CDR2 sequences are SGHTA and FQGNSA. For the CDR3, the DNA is TGTGCCAGCAGCCTCACCCCCCTTTTAACTAGCGGGCGATACAATGAGCAGTTCTTC. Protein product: CASSLTPLLTSGRYNEQFF.

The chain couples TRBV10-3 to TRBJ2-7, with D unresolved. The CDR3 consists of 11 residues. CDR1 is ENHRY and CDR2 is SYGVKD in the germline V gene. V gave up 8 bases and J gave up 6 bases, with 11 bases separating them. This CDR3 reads CAIGAYGEQYF. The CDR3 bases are TGTGCCATCGGTGCGTACGGCGAGCAGTACTTC.

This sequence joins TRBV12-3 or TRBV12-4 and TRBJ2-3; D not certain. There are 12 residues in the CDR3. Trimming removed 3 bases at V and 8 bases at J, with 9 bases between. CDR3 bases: TGTGCCAGCAGTTTTCCGGGTAGTACGCAGTATTTT. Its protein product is CASSFPGSTQYF.